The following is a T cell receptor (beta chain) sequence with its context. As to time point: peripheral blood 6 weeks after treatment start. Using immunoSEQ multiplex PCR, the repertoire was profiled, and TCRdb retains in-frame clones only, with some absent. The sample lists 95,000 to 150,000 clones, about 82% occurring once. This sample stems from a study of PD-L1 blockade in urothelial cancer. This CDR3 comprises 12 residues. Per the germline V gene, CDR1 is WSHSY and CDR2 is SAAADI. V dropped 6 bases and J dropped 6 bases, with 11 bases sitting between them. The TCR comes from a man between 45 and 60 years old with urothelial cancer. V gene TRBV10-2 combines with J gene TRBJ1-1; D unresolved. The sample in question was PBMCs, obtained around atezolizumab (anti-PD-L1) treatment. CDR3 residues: CASSVGEAEAFF. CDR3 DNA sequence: TGCGCCAGCAGCGTGGGAGAGGCTGAAGCTTTCTTT.